This TCR beta chain was documented in a study of T cell responses to AZD1222 COVID-19 vaccine. Using immunoSEQ multiplex PCR, the repertoire was profiled, and TCRdb retains in-frame clones only, with some absent. The sample consists of 53,000 or so clones, roughly 85% of them appearing once. This clone was counted a single time. Trimming took off 5 bases at V and 5 bases at J, with 16 bases between the two ends. The CDR3 is 15 residues long. Germline CDR1 and CDR2: SGHRS and YFSETQ. The rearrangement links TRBV5-1 to TRBJ1-4; D ambiguous. This receptor was obtained from an adult who received the AZD1222 COVID-19 vaccine. Source: peripheral blood, taken 28 days after the second AZD1222 dose. This CDR3 is CASRPADWQNEKLFF. CDR3 nucleotide sequence: TGCGCCAGCAGACCTGCTGACTGGCAGAATGAAAAACTGTTTTTT.